This record looks at one T cell receptor (beta chain) sequence and its context. These data are taken from a study of OX40 agonist ivuxolimab in advanced cancers. Assay: immunoSEQ multiplex PCR; the TCRdb copy retains only in-frame clones and omits some. The sample has 25,000 to 35,000 clones, less than 90% seen once. This CDR3 comprises 13 residues. From germline, CDR1 is SNHLY and CDR2 FYNNEI. The J segment lost 8 bases and the V segment lost 7 bases, leaving 8 bases of the junction unmatched. The sequenced sample was CD4+ or CD8+ T cells sorted from blood, obtained in a trial of the OX40 agonist ivuxolimab. The sequence was collected from an adult with an advanced solid tumor such as melanoma, head and neck, liver or kidney cancer. The gene calls are TRBV2 and TRBJ2-1; 7 bases agree with TRBD2. The CDR3 DNA follows: TGTGCCAGCATCGGACTAGACAGCTATGAGCAGTTCTTC. Translating gives CASIGLDSYEQFF.